The subject of this entry is one TCR beta chain. This specimen comes from a study of cytomegalovirus exposure and HLA in healthy donors. PCR employed 60 Vbeta and 13 Jbeta primers. Clones were sequenced by immunoSEQ multiplex PCR, and TCRdb holds only the in-frame ones, with some missing. In the table there are more than 110,000 clones, around 80% of which are singletons. This TCR derives from a male donor in good health and CMV-seronegative. The material sequenced was PBMCs.

The CDR3 DNA reads as TGTGCCAGCAGCTTGATGGCCGTCGTATCTTATGGCTACACCTTC. As protein: CASSLMAVVSYGYTF. This chain links TRBV5-5 with TRBJ1-2, with unresolved D. This CDR3 has 15 amino acids. Germline CDR1 and CDR2: SGHKS and YYEKEE (reference sequence). Trimming took 1 base from V and 5 from J, leaving 15 bases between them.